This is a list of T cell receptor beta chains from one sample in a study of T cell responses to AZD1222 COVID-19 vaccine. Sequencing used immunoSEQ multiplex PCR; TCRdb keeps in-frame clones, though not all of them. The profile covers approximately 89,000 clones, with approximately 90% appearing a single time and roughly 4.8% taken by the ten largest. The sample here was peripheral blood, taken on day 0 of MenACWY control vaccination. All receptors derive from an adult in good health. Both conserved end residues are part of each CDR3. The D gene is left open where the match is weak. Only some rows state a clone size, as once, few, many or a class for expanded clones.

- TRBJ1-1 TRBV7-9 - CASSLESPSRATEAFF TGTGCCAGCAGCTTAGAGAGTCCGTCCAGGGCCACTGAAGCTTTCTTT
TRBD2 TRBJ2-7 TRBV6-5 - CASSPQGTSIDEQYF TGTGCCAGCAGTCCCCAAGGGACTAGTATCGACGAGCAGTACTTC
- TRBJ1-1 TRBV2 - CASSRGTIMNTEAFF TGTGCCAGCTCTAGGGGGACAATAATGAACACTGAAGCTTTCTTT
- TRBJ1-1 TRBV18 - CASSPLGMTTEAFF TGTGCCAGCTCACCCCTCGGCATGACGACTGAAGCTTTCTTT
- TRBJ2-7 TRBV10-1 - CASSESGGEQYF TGCGCCAGCAGTGAGTCGGGCGGGGAGCAGTACTTC
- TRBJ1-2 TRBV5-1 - CASSWSPGQSPKDGYTF TGCGCCAGCAGCTGGAGCCCGGGACAATCTCCGAAGGATGGCTACACCTTC
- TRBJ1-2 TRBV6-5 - CASSQYGYTF TGTGCCAGCAGTCAGTATGGCTACACCTTC
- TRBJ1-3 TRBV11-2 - CASSLSGRGNTIYF TGTGCCAGCAGCCTATCAGGGAGAGGAAACACCATATATTTT
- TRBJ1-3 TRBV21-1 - CASLNTIYF TGTGCCAGTTTAAACACCATATATTTT
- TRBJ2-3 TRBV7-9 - CASRSDRHHTDTQYF TGTGCCAGCAGATCCGACAGGCACCACACAGATACGCAGTATTTT
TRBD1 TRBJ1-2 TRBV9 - CASSTGQGAYGYTF TGTGCCAGCAGCACCGGACAGGGTGCCTATGGCTACACCTTC
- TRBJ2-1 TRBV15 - CATSRGAIGREVNEQFF TGTGCCACCAGCAGGGGGGCGATTGGCAGGGAGGTCAATGAGCAGTTCTTC
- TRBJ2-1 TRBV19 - CASRRSADQPRNEQFF TGTGCCAGTAGGAGGTCTGCGGACCAGCCTAGGAATGAGCAGTTCTTC
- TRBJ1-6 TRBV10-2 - CASSVGDLNSPLHF TGCGCCAGCAGTGTGGGGGACCTGAATTCACCCCTCCACTTT
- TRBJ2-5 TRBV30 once CAWSAGQETQYF TGTGCCTGGAGTGCGGGCCAAGAGACCCAGTACTTC
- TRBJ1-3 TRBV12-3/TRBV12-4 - CASSQDSGNTIYF TGTGCCAGCAGTCAGGACTCTGGAAACACCATATATTTT
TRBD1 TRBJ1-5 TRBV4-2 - CASSEGQGLGQPQHF TGTGCCAGCAGCGAGGGACAGGGTTTAGGTCAGCCCCAGCATTTT
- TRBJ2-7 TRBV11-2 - CASTLGGQYEQYF TGTGCCAGCACCCTAGGGGGACAATACGAGCAGTACTTC
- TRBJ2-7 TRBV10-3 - CAISGTSSYEQYF TGTGCCATCTCGGGGACGTCCTCCTACGAGCAGTACTTC
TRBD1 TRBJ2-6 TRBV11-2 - CASSSSDRDGANVLTF TGTGCCAGCAGCAGCTCCGACAGGGACGGGGCCAACGTCCTGACTTTC
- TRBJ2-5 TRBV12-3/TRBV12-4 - CASRQTDDWYF TGTGCCAGCAGACAGACAGATGACTGGTACTTC
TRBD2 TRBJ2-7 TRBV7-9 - CASSPSATSGRYEQYF TGTGCCAGCAGCCCCTCCGCGACTAGCGGGCGCTACGAGCAGTACTTC
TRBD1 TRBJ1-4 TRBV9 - CASSAGQGVEKLFF TGTGCCAGCAGCGCCGGACAGGGGGTTGAAAAACTGTTTTTT
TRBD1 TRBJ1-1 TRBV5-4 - CASSWDSLNTEAFF TGTGCCAGCAGCTGGGACAGCCTGAACACTGAAGCTTTCTTT
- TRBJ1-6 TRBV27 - CASSLGFGGGQPLHF TGTGCCAGCAGTTTAGGCTTTGGGGGAGGACAGCCCCTCCACTTT
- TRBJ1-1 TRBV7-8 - CASSSSSRTNTEAFF TGTGCCAGCAGCTCTAGCTCGAGAACGAACACTGAAGCTTTCTTT
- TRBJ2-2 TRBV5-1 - CASSLEGYGGELFF TGCGCCAGCAGCTTGGAAGGTTACGGGGGGGAGCTGTTTTTT
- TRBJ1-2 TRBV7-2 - CASSPGREGGYTF TGTGCCAGCAGTCCCGGGAGGGAAGGGGGCTACACCTTC
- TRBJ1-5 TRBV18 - CASALARNQPQHF TGTGCCAGCGCCTTGGCAAGAAATCAGCCCCAGCATTTT
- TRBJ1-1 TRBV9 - CASSEPGGTEAFF TGTGCCAGCAGCGAACCGGGAGGGACTGAAGCTTTCTTT
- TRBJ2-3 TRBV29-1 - CSVRQAETLSTQYF TGCAGCGTTAGACAGGCGGAAACTTTGAGTACGCAGTATTTT
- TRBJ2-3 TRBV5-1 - CASSFDRSTDTQYF TGCGCCAGCAGCTTTGACAGGAGCACAGATACGCAGTATTTT
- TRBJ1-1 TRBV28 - CASSPPGRVPTEAFF TGTGCCAGCAGTCCCCCCGGCAGGGTCCCCACTGAAGCTTTCTTT
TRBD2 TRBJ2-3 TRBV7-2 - CASSSYRDYKRADTQYF TGTGCCAGCAGCTCGTACCGGGACTACAAGAGGGCCGATACGCAGTATTTT
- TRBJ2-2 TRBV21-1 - CASSKEWGTFDTGELFF TGTGCCAGCAGCAAAGAGTGGGGGACTTTCGACACCGGGGAGCTGTTTTTT
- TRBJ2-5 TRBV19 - CASSNWTQQETQYF TGTGCCAGTAGTAATTGGACGCAACAAGAGACCCAGTACTTC
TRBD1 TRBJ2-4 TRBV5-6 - CASSARDRVLNIQYF TGTGCCAGCAGCGCCCGGGACAGGGTGTTAAACATTCAGTACTTC
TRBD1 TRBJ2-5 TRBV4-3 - CASSHGDRGVRETQYF TGCGCCAGCAGCCATGGGGACAGGGGAGTCCGAGAGACCCAGTACTTC
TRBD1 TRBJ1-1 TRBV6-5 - CASRSTGIEAFF TGTGCCAGCAGGTCGACAGGGATTGAAGCTTTCTTT
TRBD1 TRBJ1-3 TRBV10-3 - CATTGDSGNTIYF TGTGCCACGACAGGGGACTCTGGAAACACCATATATTTT
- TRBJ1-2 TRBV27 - CASSLYGGGDGYTF TGTGCCAGCAGTTTATATGGCGGAGGGGATGGCTACACCTTC